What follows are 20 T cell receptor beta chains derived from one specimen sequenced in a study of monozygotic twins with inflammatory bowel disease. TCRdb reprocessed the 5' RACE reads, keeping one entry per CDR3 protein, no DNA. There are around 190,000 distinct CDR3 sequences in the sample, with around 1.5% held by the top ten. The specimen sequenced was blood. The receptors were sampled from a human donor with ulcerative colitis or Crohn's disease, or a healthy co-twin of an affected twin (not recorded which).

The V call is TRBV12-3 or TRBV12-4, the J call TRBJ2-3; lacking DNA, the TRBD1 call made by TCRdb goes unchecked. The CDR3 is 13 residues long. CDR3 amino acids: CASSFRQGDTQYF.

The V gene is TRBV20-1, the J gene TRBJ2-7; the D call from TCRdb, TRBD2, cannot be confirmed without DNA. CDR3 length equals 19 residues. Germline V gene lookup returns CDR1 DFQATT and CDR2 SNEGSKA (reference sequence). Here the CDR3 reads CSARSRTSGDRFSSYEQYF.

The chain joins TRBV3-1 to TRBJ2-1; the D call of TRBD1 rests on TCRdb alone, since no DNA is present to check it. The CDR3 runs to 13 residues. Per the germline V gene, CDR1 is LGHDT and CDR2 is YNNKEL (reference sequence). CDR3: CASSLLGVGEQFF.

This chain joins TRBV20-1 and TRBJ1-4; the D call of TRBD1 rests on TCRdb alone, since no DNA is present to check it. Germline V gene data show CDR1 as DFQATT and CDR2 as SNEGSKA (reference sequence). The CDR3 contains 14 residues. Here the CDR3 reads CSASQTGVDKKLFF.

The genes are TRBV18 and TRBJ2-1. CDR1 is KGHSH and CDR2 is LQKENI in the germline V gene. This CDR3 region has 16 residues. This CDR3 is CASSPARLVRYNEQFF. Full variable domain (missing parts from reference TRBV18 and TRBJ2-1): NAGVMQNPRHLVRRRGQEARLRCSPMKGHSHVYWYRQLPEEGLKFMVYLQKENIIDESGMPKERFSAEFPKEGPSILRIQQVVRGDSAAYFCASSPARLVRYNEQFFGPGTRLTVL.

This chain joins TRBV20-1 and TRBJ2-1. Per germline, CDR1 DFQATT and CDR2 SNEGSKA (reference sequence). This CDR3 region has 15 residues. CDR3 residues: CSAREGSLGYNEQFF.

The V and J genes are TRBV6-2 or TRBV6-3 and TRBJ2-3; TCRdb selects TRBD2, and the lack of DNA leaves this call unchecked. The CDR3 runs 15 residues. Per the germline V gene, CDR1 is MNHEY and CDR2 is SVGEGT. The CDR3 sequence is CASRVGTAGTDTQYF.

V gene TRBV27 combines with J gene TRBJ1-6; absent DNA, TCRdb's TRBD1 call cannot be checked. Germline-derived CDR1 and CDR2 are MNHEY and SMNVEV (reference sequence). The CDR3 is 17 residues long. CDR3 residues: CASSSAPIGLGETPLHF.

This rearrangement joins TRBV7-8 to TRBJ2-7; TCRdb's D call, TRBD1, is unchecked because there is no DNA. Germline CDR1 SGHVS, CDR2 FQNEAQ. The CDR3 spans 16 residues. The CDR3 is CASRGAGQDYLYEQYF.

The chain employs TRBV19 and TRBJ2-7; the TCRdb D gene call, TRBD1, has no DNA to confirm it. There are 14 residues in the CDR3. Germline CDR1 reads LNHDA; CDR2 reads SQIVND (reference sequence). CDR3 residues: CASSIYRGLYEQYF.

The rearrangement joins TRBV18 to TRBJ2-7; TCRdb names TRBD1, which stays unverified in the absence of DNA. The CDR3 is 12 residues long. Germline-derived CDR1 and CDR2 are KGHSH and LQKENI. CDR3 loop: CASSPDTSEQYF.

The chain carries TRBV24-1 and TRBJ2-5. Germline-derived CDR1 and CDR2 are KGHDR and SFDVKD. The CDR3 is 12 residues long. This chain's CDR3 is CATSDRGETQYF.

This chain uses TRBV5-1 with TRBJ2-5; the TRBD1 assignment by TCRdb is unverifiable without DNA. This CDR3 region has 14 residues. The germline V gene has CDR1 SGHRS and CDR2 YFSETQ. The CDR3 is CASSSRQVWETQYF. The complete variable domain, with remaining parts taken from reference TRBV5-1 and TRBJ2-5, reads KAGVTQTPRYLIKTRGQQVTLSCSPISGHRSVSWYQQTPGQGLQFLFEYFSETQRNKGNFPGRFSGRQFSNSRSEMNVSTLELGDSALYLCASSSRQVWETQYFGPGTRLLVL.

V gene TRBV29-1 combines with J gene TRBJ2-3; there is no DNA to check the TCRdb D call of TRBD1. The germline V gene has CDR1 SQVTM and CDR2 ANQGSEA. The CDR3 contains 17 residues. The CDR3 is CSVLLKPPGAATDTQYF.

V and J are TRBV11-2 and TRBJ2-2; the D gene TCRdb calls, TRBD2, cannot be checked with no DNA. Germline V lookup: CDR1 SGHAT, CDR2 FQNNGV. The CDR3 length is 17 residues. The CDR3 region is CASGSFSGQKNTGELFF.

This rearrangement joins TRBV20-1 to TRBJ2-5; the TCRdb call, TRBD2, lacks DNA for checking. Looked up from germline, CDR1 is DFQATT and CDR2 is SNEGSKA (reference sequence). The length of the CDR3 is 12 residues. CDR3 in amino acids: CSTFRGQETQYF.

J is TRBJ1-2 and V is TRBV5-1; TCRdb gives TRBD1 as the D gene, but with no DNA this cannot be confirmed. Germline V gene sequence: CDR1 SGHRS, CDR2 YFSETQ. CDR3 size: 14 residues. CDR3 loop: CASSLTGLTDGYTF.

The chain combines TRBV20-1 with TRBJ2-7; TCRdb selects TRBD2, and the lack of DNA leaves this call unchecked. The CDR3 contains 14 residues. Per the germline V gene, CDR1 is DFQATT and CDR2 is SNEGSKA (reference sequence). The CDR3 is CSARNIGLVYEQYF.

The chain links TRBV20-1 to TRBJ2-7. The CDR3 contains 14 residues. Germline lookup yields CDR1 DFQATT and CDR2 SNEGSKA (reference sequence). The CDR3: CSARSSFNRYEQYF.

CDR3 sequence reads: CASSQDRAPYNEQFF. The V and J genes are TRBV5-1 and TRBJ2-1. The germline V gene has CDR1 SGHRS and CDR2 YFSETQ. The CDR3 length is 15 residues.